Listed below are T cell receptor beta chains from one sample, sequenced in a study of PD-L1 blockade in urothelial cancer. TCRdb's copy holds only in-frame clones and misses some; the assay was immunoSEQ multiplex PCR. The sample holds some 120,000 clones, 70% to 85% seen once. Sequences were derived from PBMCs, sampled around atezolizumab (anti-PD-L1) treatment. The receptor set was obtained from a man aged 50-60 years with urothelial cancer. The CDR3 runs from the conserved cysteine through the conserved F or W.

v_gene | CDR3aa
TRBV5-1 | CASSPRTSVTSYGYTF
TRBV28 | CASSWSSGRENTGELFF
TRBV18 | CASSPPSQGKTQYF
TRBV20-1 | CSARLVSEQYF
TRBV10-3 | CAISDPTGGGTEAFF
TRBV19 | CASSYTSGAFRTGELFF
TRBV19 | CASRLAGGPAYEQYF
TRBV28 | CASVPAPGLAPFF
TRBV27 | CASSLNGGWGKLFF
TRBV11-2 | CASSAGTGGPQETQYF
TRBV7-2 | CASSLGALAKNIQYF